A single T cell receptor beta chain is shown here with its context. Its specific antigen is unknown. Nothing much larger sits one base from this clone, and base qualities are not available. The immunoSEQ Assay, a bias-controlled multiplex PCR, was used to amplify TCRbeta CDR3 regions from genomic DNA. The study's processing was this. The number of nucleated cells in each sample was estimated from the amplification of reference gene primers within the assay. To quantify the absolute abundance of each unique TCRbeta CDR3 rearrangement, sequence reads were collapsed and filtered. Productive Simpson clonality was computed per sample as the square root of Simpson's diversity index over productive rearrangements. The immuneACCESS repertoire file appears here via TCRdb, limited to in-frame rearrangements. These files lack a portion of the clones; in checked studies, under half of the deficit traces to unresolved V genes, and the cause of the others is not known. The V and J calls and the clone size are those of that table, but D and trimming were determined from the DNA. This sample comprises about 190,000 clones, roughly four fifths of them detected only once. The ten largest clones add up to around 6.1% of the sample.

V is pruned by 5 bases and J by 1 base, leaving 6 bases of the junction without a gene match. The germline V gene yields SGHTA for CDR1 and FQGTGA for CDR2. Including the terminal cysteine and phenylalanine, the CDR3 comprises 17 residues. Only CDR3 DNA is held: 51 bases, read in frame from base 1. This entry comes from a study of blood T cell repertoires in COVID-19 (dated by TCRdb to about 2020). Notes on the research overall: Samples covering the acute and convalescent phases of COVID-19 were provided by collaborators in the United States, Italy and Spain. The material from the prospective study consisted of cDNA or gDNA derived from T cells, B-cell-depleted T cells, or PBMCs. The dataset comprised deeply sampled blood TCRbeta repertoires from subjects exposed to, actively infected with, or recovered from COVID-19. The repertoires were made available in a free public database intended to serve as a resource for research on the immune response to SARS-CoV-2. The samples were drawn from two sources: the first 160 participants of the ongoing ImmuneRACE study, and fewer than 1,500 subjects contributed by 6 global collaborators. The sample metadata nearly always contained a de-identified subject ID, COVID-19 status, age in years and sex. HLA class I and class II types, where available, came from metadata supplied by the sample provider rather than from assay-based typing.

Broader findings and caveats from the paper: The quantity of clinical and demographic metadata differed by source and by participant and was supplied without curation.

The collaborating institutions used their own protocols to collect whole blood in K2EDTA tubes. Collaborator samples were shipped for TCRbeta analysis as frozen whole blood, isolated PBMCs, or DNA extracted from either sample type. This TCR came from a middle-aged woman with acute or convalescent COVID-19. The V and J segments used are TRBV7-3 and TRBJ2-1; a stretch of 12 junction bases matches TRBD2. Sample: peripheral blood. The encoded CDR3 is CASSPMTSGGSYNEQFF. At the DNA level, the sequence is TGTGCCAGCAGCCCGATGACTAGCGGGGGATCCTACAATGAGCAGTTCTTC.